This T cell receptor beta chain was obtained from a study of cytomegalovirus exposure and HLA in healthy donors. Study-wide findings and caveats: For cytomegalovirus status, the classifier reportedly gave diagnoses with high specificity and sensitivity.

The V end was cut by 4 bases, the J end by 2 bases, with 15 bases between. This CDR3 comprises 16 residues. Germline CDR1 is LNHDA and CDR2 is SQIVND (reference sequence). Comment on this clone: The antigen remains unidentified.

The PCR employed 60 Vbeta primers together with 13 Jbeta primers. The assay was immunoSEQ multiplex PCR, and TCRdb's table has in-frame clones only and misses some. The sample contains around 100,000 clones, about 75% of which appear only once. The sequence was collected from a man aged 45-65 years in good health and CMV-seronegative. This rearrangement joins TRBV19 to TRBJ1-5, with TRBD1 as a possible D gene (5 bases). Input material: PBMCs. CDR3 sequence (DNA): TGTGCCAGTAGTACGAATCAGGGATTTGGCAATCAGCCCCAGCATTTT. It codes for CASSTNQGFGNQPQHF.